The clone carrying this T cell receptor beta chain was counted a single time. CDR3 length equals 15 residues. J lost 15 bases, V lost 7 bases, and 14 bases had no gene match. Germline V lookup: CDR1 LGHNT, CDR2 FRNRAP. The record originates from a study of T cells in Graves' hyperthyroidism and ophthalmopathy. The TCR beta CDR3 regions underwent amplification using RNA transcripts as the source. HTBI primers were employed in a first-round RT-PCR of the TCR CDR3. TCRdb analysed the multiplex PCR reads with MiXCR anew, one entry per CDR3 protein. In the table there are over 400,000 distinct CDR3 sequences, about 22% of which are singletons.

The sequenced material came from blood. The chain combines TRBV12-5 with TRBJ2-1; 14 bases fit TRBD2. This receptor was identified in an older woman with Graves' ophthalmopathy. The CDR3 nucleotides read TGTGCTAGTGTTAAGGGACTAGCGGGAGAGAATATAGGGTTCTTC. Amino acids: CASVKGLAGENIGFF.